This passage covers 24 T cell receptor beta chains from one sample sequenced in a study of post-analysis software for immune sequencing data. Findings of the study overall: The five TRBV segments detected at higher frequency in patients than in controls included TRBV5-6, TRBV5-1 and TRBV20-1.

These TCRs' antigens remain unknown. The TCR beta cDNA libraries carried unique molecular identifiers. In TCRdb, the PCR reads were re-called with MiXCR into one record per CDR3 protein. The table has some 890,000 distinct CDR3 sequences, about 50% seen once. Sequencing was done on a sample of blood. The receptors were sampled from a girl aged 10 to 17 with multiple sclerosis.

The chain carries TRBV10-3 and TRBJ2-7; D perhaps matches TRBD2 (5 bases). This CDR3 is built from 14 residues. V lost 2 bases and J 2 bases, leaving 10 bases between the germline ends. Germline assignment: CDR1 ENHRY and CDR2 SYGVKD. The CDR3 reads CAISEGMRAYEQYF. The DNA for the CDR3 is TGTGCCATCAGTGAGGGGATGAGGGCCTACGAGCAGTACTTC.

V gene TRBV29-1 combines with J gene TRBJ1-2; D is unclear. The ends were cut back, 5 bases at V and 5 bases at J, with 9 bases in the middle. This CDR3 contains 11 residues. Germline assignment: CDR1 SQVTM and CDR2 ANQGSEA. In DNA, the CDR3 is TGCAGCGTTTTTGGTCTTTATGGCTACACCTTC. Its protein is CSVFGLYGYTF.

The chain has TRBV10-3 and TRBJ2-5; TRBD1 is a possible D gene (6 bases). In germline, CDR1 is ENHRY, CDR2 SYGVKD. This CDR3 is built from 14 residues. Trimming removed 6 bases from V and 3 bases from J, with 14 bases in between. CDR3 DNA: TGTGCCATCAGCCAAGCAGGGGAAGAAGAGACCCAGTACTTC. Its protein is CAISQAGEEETQYF.

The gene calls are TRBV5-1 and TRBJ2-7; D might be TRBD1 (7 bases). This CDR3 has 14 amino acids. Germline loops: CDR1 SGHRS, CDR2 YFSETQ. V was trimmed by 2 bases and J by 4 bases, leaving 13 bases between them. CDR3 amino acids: CASSLLRGRYEQYF. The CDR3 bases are TGCGCCAGCAGCTTACTCAGGGGGAGGTACGAGCAGTACTTC.

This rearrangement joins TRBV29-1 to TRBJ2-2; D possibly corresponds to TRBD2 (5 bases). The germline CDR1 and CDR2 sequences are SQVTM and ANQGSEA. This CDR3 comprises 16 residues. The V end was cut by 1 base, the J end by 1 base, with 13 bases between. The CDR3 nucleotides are TGCAGCGTTGAAGGGTATGCGGGTATGAACACCGGGGAGCTGTTTTTT. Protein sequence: CSVEGYAGMNTGELFF.

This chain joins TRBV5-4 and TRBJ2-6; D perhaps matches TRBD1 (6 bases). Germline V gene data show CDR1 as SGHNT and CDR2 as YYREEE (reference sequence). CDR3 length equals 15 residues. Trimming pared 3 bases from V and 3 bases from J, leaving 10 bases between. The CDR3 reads CASSSNRVGANVLTF. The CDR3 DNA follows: TGTGCCAGCAGCTCCAACAGGGTTGGGGCCAACGTCCTGACTTTC. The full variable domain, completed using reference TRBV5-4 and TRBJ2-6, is ETGVTQSPTHLIKTRGQQVTLRCSSQSGHNTVSWYQQALGQGPQFIFQYYREEENGRGNFPPRFSGLQFPNYSSELNVNALELDDSALYLCASSSNRVGANVLTFGAGSRLTVL.

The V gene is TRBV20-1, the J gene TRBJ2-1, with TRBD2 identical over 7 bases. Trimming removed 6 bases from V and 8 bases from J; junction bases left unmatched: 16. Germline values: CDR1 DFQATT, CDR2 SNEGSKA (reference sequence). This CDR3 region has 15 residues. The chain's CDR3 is CSAEWREFRLDEQFF. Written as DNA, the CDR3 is TGCAGTGCCGAATGGCGGGAGTTTAGGTTGGATGAGCAGTTCTTC.

CDR3 nucleotide sequence: TGTGCCTGGAGTGTCTATTCAGGCAGGGGCGGTGAGCAGTTCTTC. It codes for CAWSVYSGRGGEQFF. J is TRBJ2-1 and V is TRBV30, with a weak D call TRBD1 (6 bases). The CDR3 is 15 amino acids. Trimming removed 0 bases from V and 9 bases from J, with 18 bases in between. Germline V gives CDR1 GTSNPN, CDR2 SVGIG (reference sequence).

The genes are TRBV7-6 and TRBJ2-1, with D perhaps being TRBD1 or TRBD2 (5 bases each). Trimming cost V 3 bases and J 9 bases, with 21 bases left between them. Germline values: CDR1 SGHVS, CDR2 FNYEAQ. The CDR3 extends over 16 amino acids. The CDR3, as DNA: TGTGCCAGCAGCTTCAAGATTGTCGGGACGGAGAGTGAGCAGTTCTTC. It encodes CASSFKIVGTESEQFF.

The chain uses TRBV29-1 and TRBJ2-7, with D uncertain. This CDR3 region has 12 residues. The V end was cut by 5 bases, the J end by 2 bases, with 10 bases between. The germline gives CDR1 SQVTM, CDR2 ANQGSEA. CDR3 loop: CSVWTGTYEQYF. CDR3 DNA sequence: TGCAGCGTTTGGACGGGTACCTACGAGCAGTACTTC.

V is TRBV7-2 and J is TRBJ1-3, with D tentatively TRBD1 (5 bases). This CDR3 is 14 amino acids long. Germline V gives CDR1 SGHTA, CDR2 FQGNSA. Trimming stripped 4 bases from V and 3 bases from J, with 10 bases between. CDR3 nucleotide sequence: TGTGCCAGCAGCTGGGACGGGATTGGAAACACCATATATTTT. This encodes CASSWDGIGNTIYF.

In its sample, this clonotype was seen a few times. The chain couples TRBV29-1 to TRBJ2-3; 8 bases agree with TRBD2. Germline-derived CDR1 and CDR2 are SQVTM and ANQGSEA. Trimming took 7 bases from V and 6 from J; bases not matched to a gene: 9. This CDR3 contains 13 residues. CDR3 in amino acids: CSALRGGSDTQYF. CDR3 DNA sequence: TGCAGCGCTCTCCGGGGGGGCTCCGATACGCAGTATTTT.

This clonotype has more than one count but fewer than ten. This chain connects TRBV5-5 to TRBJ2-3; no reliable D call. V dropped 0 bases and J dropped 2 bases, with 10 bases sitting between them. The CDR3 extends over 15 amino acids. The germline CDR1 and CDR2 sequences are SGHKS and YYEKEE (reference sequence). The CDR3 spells CASSLGQTPTDTQYF. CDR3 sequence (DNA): TGTGCCAGCAGCTTGGGTCAGACTCCCACAGATACGCAGTATTTT.

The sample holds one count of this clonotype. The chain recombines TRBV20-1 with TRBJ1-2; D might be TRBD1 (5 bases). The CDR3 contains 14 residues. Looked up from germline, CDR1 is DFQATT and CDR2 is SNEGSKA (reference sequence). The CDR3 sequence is CSARGGEMNYGYTF. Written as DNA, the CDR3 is TGCAGCGCCCGGGGGGGGGAGATGAACTATGGCTACACCTTC.

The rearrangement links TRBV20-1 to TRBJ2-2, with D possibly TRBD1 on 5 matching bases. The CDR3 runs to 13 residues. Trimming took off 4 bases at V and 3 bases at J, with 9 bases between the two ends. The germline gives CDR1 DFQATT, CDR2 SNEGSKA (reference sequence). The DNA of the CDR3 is TGCAGTGCTACGCAGGGCTACACCGGGGAGCTGTTTTTT. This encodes CSATQGYTGELFF.

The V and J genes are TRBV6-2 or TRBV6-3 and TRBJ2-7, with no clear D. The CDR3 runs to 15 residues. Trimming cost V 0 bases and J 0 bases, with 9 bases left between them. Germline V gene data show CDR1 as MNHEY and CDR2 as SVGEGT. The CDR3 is CASSYSADFSYEQYF. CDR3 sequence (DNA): TGTGCCAGCAGTTACTCGGCAGATTTCTCCTACGAGCAGTACTTC.

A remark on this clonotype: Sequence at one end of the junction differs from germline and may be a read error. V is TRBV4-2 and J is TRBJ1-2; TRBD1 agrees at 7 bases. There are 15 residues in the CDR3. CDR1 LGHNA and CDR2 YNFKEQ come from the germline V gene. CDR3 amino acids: CANSQDRTGGYGYTF. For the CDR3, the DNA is TGTGCCAACAGCCAAGATCGGACAGGCGGATATGGCTACACCTTC.

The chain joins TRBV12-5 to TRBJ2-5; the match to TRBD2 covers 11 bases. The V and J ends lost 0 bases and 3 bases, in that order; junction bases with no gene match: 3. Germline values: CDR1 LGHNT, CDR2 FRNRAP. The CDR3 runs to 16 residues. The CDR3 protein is CASGLVPGLAEETQYF. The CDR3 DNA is TGTGCTAGTGGTTTGGTTCCGGGACTAGCGGAAGAGACCCAGTACTTC. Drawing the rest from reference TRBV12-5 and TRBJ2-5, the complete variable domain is DARVTQTPRHKVTEMGQEVTMRCQPILGHNTVFWYRQTMMQGLELLAYFRNRAPLDDSGMPKDRFSAEMPDATLATLKIQPSEPRDSAVYFCASGLVPGLAEETQYFGPGTRLLVL.

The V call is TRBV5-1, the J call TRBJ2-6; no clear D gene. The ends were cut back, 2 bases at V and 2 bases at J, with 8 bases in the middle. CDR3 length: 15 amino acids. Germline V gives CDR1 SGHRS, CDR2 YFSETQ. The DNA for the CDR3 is TGCGCCAGCAGCTTAGAGCAACCTGGGGCCAACGTCCTGACTTTC. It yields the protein CASSLEQPGANVLTF.

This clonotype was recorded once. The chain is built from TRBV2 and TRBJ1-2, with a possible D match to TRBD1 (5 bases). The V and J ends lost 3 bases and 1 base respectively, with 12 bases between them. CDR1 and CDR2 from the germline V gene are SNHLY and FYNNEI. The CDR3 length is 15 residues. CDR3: CASSETADINYGYTF. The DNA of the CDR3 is TGTGCCAGCAGTGAGACAGCTGATATTAACTATGGCTACACCTTC.

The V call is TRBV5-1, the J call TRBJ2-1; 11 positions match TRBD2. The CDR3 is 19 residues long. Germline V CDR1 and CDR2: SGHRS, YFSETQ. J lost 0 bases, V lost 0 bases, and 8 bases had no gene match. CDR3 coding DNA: TGCGCCAGCAGCTTGGGGCCTAGCGGGGGGCCCCCCTCCTACAATGAGCAGTTCTTC. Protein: CASSLGPSGGPPSYNEQFF.

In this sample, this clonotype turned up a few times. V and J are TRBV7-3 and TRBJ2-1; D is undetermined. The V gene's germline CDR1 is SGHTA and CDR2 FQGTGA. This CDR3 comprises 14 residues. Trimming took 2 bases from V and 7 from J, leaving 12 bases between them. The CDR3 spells CASSLGLGKNEQFF. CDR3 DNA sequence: TGTGCCAGCAGCTTAGGTCTGGGAAAGAATGAGCAGTTCTTC.

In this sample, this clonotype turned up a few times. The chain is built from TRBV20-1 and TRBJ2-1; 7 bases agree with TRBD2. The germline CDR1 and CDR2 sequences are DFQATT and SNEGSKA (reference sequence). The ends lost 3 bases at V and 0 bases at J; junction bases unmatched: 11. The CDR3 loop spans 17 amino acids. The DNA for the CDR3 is TGCAGTGCTAGGGGGGGGTTTAGCGAAAGCTCCTACAATGAGCAGTTCTTC. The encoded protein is CSARGGFSESSYNEQFF.

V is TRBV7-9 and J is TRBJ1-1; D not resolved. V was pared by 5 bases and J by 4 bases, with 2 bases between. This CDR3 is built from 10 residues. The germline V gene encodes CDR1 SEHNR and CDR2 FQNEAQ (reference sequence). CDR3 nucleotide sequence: TGTGCCAGCAGCGTCACTGAAGCTTTCTTT. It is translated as CASSVTEAFF.